The 27 T cell receptor beta chains given below trace back to one sample, sequenced in a study of control samples from healthy donors and cancer patients. Assay used: immunoSEQ multiplex PCR; TCRdb lists only in-frame clones, some missing. Of about 190,000 clones in the sample, about nine tenths were seen once. Sequences were obtained from blood. Receptors were obtained from a man in his thirties or forties in good health.

V and J are TRBV7-9 and TRBJ1-3, with a tentative D call TRBD1 (5 bases). V lost 4 bases to trimming and J lost 0 bases, with 13 bases between them. This CDR3 region has 16 residues. Germline V gene data show CDR1 as SEHNR and CDR2 as FQNEAQ (reference sequence). The DNA for the CDR3 is TGTGCCAGCAGCTCGACAGTTATGCACTCTGGAAACACCATATATTTT. This sequence encodes CASSSTVMHSGNTIYF.

The chain uses TRBV13 and TRBJ2-3; D uncertain. This CDR3 has 15 residues. Looked up from germline, CDR1 is PRHDT and CDR2 is FYEKMQ (reference sequence). Trimming pared 1 base from V and 2 bases from J, leaving 10 bases between. As DNA, the CDR3 is TGTGCCAGCAGCTTAGACAACAGTTTCACAGATACGCAGTATTTT. Residues: CASSLDNSFTDTQYF. Full variable domain (remainder filled in from reference TRBV13 and TRBJ2-3): AAGVIQSPRHLIKEKRETATLKCYPIPRHDTVYWYQQGPGQDPQFLISFYEKMQSDKGSIPDRFSAQQFSDYHSELNMSSLELGDSALYFCASSLDNSFTDTQYFGPGTRLTVL.

V is TRBV19 and J is TRBJ1-3; possible D gene TRBD1, 5 bases. The CDR3 is 15 residues long. CDR1 and CDR2 from the germline V gene are LNHDA and SQIVND (reference sequence). The V end lost 3 bases, the J end lost 4 bases, and 13 bases lay between the germline ends. CDR3 DNA sequence: TGTGCCAGTAGTATTTCCCAGGGTCCGGGAAACACCATATATTTT. It is translated as CASSISQGPGNTIYF.

The J gene is TRBJ2-3, the V gene TRBV10-3; 7 bases fit TRBD2. The V segment lost 7 bases and the J segment 2 bases; nucleotides outside the gene matches: 9. The CDR3 totals 15 residues. Per germline, CDR1 ENHRY and CDR2 SYGVKD. The CDR3 DNA reads as TGTGCCATCAAGCGGGACTCAATCCTCACAGATACGCAGTATTTT. It yields the protein CAIKRDSILTDTQYF.

The chain employs TRBV6-5 and TRBJ1-1; the match to TRBD1 covers 9 bases. The CDR3 is 15 residues long. J gave up 0 bases and V 6 bases, and 5 bases lay outside the gene matches. Germline V CDR1 and CDR2: MNHEY, SVGAGI. CDR3 bases: TGTGCCAGCAGGACACAGGGGGCGATGAACACTGAAGCTTTCTTT. This codes for CASRTQGAMNTEAFF.

This clone has more than one count but fewer than ten. Germline and junction disagree at one end, which may indicate a read error. The genes are TRBV30 and TRBJ1-1; D call uncertain. Per the germline V gene, CDR1 is GTSNPN and CDR2 is SVGIG (reference sequence). The length of the CDR3 is 11 residues. DNA of the CDR3: TGTGCCTGGAGTAGGAACAGTGAAGCTTTCTTT. Amino acid sequence: CAWSRNSEAFF.

On this clone: Distinct nucleotide sequences in the sample also encode this CDR3. V usage is TRBV12-3 or TRBV12-4 and J usage is TRBJ2-7; 8 positions match TRBD1. The V and J ends lost 6 bases and 2 bases, in that order; junction bases with no gene match: 3. This CDR3 spans 13 amino acids. The CDR3: CASSLQGAYEQYF. The CDR3 nucleotides are TGTGCCAGCAGCTTACAGGGGGCCTACGAGCAGTACTTC.

This chain uses TRBV5-1 with TRBJ1-6; TRBD1 agrees at 9 bases. V dropped 3 bases and J dropped 6; count of bases not matched to a gene: 7. The length of the CDR3 is 16 residues. Germline CDR1 reads SGHRS; CDR2 reads YFSETQ. CDR3 loop: CASSSGQGTSNSPLHF. Here the CDR3 DNA reads TGCGCCAGCAGCTCGGGACAGGGAACTTCTAATTCACCCCTCCACTTT.

The CDR3 sequence: CASSPGRSYGYTF. CDR3 in DNA: TGTGCCAGTAGTCCGGGCCGTTCCTATGGCTACACCTTC. The rearrangement links TRBV19 to TRBJ1-2; D call uncertain. The V and J ends lost 5 bases and 4 bases respectively, with 11 bases between them. Looked up from germline, CDR1 is LNHDA and CDR2 is SQIVND (reference sequence). CDR3 length: 13 residues.

The V gene is TRBV12-3 or TRBV12-4, the J gene TRBJ2-3, with unresolved D. Trimming took 2 bases from V and 8 from J, leaving 8 bases between them. This CDR3 comprises 12 residues. The DNA for the CDR3 is TGTGCCAGCAGTTTAAACACCTTTACGCAGTATTTT. Its protein product is CASSLNTFTQYF.

The J gene is TRBJ1-2, the V gene TRBV4-1; D remains unclear. Germline assignment: CDR1 MGHRA and CDR2 YSYEKL. V was clipped by 0 bases and J by 0 bases, with 8 bases between them. The CDR3 sequence is 15 residues long. The CDR3 protein is CASSQEGRTNYGYTF. CDR3 bases: TGCGCCAGCAGCCAAGAAGGCAGGACTAACTATGGCTACACCTTC.

The V and J genes are TRBV11-1 and TRBJ2-1, with TRBD1 matching 10 bases. Germline CDR1 SGHAT, CDR2 FQDESV (reference sequence). The CDR3 runs 15 residues. The trim removed 1 base at V and 8 bases at J, leaving 5 bases unmatched. Written as DNA, the CDR3 is TGTGCCAGCAGCTTAGATAGGACAGGGGGTGATGAGCAGTTCTTC. Translation gives CASSLDRTGGDEQFF.

V gene TRBV30 combines with J gene TRBJ2-7; no reliable D call. This CDR3 spans 14 amino acids. Trimming shortened V by 0 bases and J by 2 bases, and 11 bases separated the two germline ends. Per the germline V gene, CDR1 is GTSNPN and CDR2 is SVGIG (reference sequence). DNA for the CDR3: TGTGCCTGGAGTGTACTACCGACGGCCTACGAGCAGTACTTC. It encodes CAWSVLPTAYEQYF.

The genes are TRBV19 and TRBJ2-7, with 7 bases matching TRBD1. Trimming cost V 3 bases and J 4 bases; bases outside gene matches: 3. CDR1 is LNHDA, CDR2 SQIVND, per germline (reference sequence). This CDR3 has 13 residues. CDR3 DNA: TGTGCCAGTAGTATCCAGACAGGGTACGAGCAGTACTTC. Protein: CASSIQTGYEQYF.

V and J are TRBV2 and TRBJ2-7; 9 bases fit TRBD2. The CDR3 contains 12 residues. Germline loops: CDR1 SNHLY, CDR2 FYNNEI. With 6 bases clipped from V and 6 bases from J, the junction kept 3 bases outside the gene matches. CDR3: CASRERGVEQYF. In DNA, the CDR3 is TGTGCCAGCAGGGAGCGGGGGGTCGAGCAGTACTTC. The variable domain in full, with the rest retrieved from reference TRBV2 and TRBJ2-7, is EPEVTQTPSHQVTQMGQEVILRCVPISNHLYFYWYRQILGQKVEFLVSFYNNEISEKSEIFDDQFSVERPDGSNFTLKIRSTKLEDSAMYFCASRERGVEQYFGPGTRLTVT.

The rearrangement links TRBV5-1 to TRBJ1-2, with D possibly matching TRBD1 (6 bases). Germline lookup yields CDR1 SGHRS and CDR2 YFSETQ. The CDR3 contains 17 residues. Trimming removed 0 bases at V and 2 bases at J, with 17 bases between. The CDR3: CASSLGAPTGSNYGYTF. The DNA for the CDR3 is TGCGCCAGCAGCTTGGGGGCTCCGACAGGCTCAAACTATGGCTACACCTTC. Using reference TRBV5-1 and TRBJ1-2 for the parts outside the CDR3, the full variable domain is KAGVTQTPRYLIKTRGQQVTLSCSPISGHRSVSWYQQTPGQGLQFLFEYFSETQRNKGNFPGRFSGRQFSNSRSEMNVSTLELGDSALYLCASSLGAPTGSNYGYTFGSGTRLTVV.

The chain carries TRBV5-1 and TRBJ2-7; 12 bases agree with TRBD1. The germline gives CDR1 SGHRS, CDR2 YFSETQ. The CDR3 contains 14 residues. The V segment lost 3 bases and the J segment 5 bases; nucleotides outside the gene matches: 3. The CDR3 DNA reads TGCGCCAGCAGCTCGCGGGACAGGGGGCACGAGCAGTACTTC. Amino acids: CASSSRDRGHEQYF.

The gene calls are TRBV19 and TRBJ2-7; 10 nucleotides match TRBD1. The CDR3 covers 16 residues. With V trimmed by 1 base and J by 7 bases, 10 bases remained unmatched. Germline V CDR1 and CDR2: LNHDA, SQIVND (reference sequence). CDR3 in DNA: TGTGCCAGTAGTATAGCGGGACAGGGGACAACCCAGGAGCAGTACTTC. It specifies CASSIAGQGTTQEQYF.

The V gene is TRBV19, the J gene TRBJ2-1, with 10 bases identical to TRBD1. The CDR3 covers 15 residues. Trimming cost V 4 bases and J 5 bases; bases outside gene matches: 5. Germline V gives CDR1 LNHDA, CDR2 SQIVND (reference sequence). In DNA form, the CDR3 reads TGTGCCAGTAGTACTGACAGGGGGCGAAACAATGAGCAGTTCTTC. This sequence encodes CASSTDRGRNNEQFF.

The chain employs TRBV27 and TRBJ2-1, with D possibly being TRBD2 (5 bases). CDR3 size: 13 residues. Germline loops: CDR1 MNHEY, CDR2 SMNVEV (reference sequence). The ends were cut back, 2 bases at V and 4 bases at J, with 6 bases in the middle. CDR3 in amino acids: CASSLGEYNEQFF. The DNA of the CDR3 is TGTGCCAGCAGTTTAGGGGAGTACAATGAGCAGTTCTTC.

The J gene is TRBJ1-1, the V gene TRBV5-1, with D unclear. The length of the CDR3 is 16 residues. With 1 base removed from V and 0 bases from J, the gap between germline ends came to 13 bases. Germline V CDR1 and CDR2: SGHRS, YFSETQ. The CDR3 sequence: CASSLSISHMNTEAFF. Written as DNA, the CDR3 is TGCGCCAGCAGCTTGAGCATTTCCCACATGAACACTGAAGCTTTCTTT.

This sequence joins TRBV10-1 and TRBJ2-1, with 7 bases lining up with TRBD2. V lost 5 bases, J lost 4 bases, and 11 bases stayed unmatched. This CDR3 is built from 16 residues. From germline, CDR1 is WNHNN and CDR2 SYGVQD (reference sequence). The CDR3 sequence: CASSKDIAGSYNEQFF. CDR3 sequence (DNA): TGCGCCAGCAGTAAGGATATAGCGGGTTCTTACAATGAGCAGTTCTTC.

The gene calls are TRBV19 and TRBJ1-2; D is undetermined. Between the trimmed V and J ends, which lost 2 bases and 4 bases, there was a span of 5 bases. Germline loops: CDR1 LNHDA, CDR2 SQIVND (reference sequence). This CDR3 comprises 12 residues. As DNA, the CDR3 is TGTGCCAGTAGTATAAGGACCTATGGCTACACCTTC. This translates into CASSIRTYGYTF.

The chain couples TRBV19 to TRBJ2-3, with D perhaps matching TRBD1 (6 bases). The germline V gene encodes CDR1 LNHDA and CDR2 SQIVND (reference sequence). V gave up 3 bases and J gave up 2 bases, with 9 bases separating them. This CDR3 is built from 14 residues. The DNA for the CDR3 is TGTGCCAGTAGTATCAGGGGAACCACAGATACGCAGTATTTT. As protein: CASSIRGTTDTQYF.

This clone was detected only a few times. The chain couples TRBV2 to TRBJ1-1; D perhaps matches TRBD1 (5 bases). The CDR3 spans 13 residues. Trimming shortened V by 7 bases and J by 7 bases, and 16 bases separated the two germline ends. Germline values: CDR1 SNHLY, CDR2 FYNNEI. The CDR3 here is CASKWGEKGEAFF. In DNA, the CDR3 is TGTGCCAGCAAATGGGGGGAGAAGGGTGAAGCTTTCTTT.

This clone was recorded a few times. The genes are TRBV12-3 or TRBV12-4 and TRBJ1-5; no clear D. The V end was cut by 6 bases, the J end by 2 bases, with 5 bases between. The CDR3 extends over 12 amino acids. The CDR3 loop is CASSHGNQPQHF. The DNA of the CDR3 is TGTGCCAGCAGCCATGGCAATCAGCCCCAGCATTTT.

V usage is TRBV10-2 and J usage is TRBJ1-2; the D gene is possibly TRBD1 (5 bases). The V end lost 2 bases, the J end lost 4 bases, and 11 bases lay between the germline ends. The CDR3 covers 14 residues. Germline V gene lookup returns CDR1 WSHSY and CDR2 SAAADI. The CDR3 is CASSETTALYGYTF. The CDR3 DNA is TGCGCCAGCAGTGAGACGACAGCACTCTATGGCTACACCTTC.